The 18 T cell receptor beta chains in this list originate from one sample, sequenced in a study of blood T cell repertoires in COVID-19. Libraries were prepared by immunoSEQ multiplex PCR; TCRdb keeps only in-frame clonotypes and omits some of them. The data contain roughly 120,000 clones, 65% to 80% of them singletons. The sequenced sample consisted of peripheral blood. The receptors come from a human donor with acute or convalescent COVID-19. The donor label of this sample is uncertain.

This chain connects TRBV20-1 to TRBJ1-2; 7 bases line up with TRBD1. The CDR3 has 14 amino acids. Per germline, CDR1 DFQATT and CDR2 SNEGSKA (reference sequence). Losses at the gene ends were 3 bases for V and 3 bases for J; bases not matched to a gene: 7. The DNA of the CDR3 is TGCAGTGCTAGTTACAGGGGCCATGACTATGGCTACACCTTC. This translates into CSASYRGHDYGYTF.

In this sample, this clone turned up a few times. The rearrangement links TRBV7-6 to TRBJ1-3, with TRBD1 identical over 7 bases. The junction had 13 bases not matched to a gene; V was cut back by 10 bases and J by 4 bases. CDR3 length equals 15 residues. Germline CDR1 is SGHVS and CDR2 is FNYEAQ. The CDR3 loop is CATRGLRGPGNTIYF. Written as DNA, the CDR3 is TGTGCCACTCGGGGGTTGAGGGGGCCGGGAAACACCATATATTTT.

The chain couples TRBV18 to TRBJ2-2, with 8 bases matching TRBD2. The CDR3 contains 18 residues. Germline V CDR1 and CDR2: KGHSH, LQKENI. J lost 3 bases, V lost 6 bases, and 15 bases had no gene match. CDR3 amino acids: CASSPDTISGGYTGELFF. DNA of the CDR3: TGTGCCAGCTCGCCAGACACTATAAGCGGGGGATACACCGGGGAGCTGTTTTTT.

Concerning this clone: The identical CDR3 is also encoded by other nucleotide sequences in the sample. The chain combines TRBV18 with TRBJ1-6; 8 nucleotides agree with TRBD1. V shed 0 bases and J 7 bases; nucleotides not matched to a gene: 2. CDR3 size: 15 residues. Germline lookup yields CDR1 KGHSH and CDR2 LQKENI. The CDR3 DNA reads TGTGCCAGCTCACCACCGGGGACAGGCAATTCACCCCTCCACTTT. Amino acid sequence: CASSPPGTGNSPLHF.

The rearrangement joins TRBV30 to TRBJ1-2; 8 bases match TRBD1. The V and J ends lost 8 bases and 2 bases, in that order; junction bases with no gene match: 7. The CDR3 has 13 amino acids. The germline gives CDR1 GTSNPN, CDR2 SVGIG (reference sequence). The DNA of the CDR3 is TGTGCCCAGCACAGGGGGGCAAACTATGGCTACACCTTC. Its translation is CAQHRGANYGYTF.

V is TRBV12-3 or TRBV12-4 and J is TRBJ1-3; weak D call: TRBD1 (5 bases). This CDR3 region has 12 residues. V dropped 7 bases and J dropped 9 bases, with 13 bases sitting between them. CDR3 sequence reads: CASMGPGSTIYF. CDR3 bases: TGTGCCAGCATGGGGCCCGGTAGCACCATATATTTT.

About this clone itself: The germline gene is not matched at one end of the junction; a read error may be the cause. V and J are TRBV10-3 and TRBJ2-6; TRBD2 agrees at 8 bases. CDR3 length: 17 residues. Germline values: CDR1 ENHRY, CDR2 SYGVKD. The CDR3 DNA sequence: TGCGCCCCCGGGGGGGGGACCGGGAGCTCTGGGGCCAACGTCCTGACTTTC. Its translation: CAPGGGTGSSGANVLTF.

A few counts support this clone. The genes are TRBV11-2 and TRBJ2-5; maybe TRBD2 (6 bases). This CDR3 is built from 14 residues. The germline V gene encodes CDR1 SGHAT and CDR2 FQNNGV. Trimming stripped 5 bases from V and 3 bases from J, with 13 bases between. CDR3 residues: CASSRLWGEETQYF. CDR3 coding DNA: TGTGCCAGCAGCCGCCTATGGGGGGAAGAGACCCAGTACTTC.

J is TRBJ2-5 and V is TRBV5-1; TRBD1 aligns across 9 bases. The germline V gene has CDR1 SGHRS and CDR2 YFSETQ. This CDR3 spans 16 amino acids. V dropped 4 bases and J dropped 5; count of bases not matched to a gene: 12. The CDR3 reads CASSVGLRQGVETQYF. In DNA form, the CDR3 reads TGCGCCAGCAGCGTCGGGTTAAGACAGGGGGTGGAGACCCAGTACTTC.

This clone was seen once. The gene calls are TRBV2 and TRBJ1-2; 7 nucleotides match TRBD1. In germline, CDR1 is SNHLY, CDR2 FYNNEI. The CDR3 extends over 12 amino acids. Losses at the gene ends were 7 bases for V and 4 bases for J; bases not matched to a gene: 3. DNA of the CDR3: TGTGCCAGCACCTGGACAGGCTATGGCTACACCTTC. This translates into CASTWTGYGYTF.

The CDR3 reads CASSQEYAGTGNTIYF. CDR3 DNA: TGCGCCAGCAGCCAAGAGTACGCGGGTACTGGAAACACCATATATTTT. This sequence joins TRBV4-1 and TRBJ1-3; D remains unclear. This CDR3 region has 16 residues. The germline V gene encodes CDR1 MGHRA and CDR2 YSYEKL. V lost 0 bases to trimming and J lost 2 bases, with 11 bases between them.

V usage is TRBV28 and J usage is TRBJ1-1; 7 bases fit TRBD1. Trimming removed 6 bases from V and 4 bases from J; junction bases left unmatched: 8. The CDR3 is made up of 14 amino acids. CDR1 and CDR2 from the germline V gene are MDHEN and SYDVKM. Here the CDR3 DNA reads TGTGCCAGCAGGGATGACAGGGCGATCACTGAAGCTTTCTTT. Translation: CASRDDRAITEAFF. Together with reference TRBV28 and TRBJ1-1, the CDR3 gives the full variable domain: DVKVTQSSRYLVKRTGEKVFLECVQDMDHENMFWYRQDPGLGLRLIYFSYDVKMKEKGDIPEGYSVSREKKERFSLILESASTNQTSMYLCASRDDRAITEAFFGQGTRLTVV.

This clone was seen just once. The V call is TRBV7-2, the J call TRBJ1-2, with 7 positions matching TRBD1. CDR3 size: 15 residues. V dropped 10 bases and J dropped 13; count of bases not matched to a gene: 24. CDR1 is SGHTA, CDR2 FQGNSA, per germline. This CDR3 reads CATDSLGKQGQSSTF. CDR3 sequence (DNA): TGTGCCACCGACTCCCTGGGGAAACAGGGGCAGTCGAGCACCTTC.

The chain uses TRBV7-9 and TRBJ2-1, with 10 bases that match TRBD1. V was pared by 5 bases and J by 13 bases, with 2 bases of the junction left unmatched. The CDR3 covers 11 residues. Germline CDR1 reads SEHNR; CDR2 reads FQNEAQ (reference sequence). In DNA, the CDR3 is TGTGCCAGCAGCAGGGACAGGGGACAGTTCTTC. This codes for CASSRDRGQFF.

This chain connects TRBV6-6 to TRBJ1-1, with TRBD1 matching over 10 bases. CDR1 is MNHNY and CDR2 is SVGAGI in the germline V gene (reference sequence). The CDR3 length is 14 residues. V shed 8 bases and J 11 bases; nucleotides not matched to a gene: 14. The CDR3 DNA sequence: TGTGCCAGCCATACATCGCCCGGGACAGGGGAGGCTTTCTTT. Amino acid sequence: CASHTSPGTGEAFF.

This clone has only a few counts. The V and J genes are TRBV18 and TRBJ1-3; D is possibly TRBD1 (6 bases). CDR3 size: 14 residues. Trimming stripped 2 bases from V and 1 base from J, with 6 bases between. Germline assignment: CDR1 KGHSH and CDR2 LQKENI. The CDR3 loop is CASSPDRSGNTIYF. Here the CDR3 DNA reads TGTGCCAGCTCACCAGACAGGTCTGGAAACACCATATATTTT.

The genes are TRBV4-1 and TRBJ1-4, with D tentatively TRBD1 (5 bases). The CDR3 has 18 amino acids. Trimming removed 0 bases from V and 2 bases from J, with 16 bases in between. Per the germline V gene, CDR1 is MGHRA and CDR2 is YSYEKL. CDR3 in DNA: TGCGCCAGCAGCCAAGAGGGGCTAGGAAGTTTGACTAATGAAAAACTGTTTTTT. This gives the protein CASSQEGLGSLTNEKLFF.

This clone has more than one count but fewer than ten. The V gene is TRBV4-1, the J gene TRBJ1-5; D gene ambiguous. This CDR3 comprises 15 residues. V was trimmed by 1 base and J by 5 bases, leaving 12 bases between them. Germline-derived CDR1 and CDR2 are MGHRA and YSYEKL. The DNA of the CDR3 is TGCGCCAGCAGCCAAGCACGGCAGGCTGATCAGCCCCAGCATTTT. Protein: CASSQARQADQPQHF.